The TCR beta chain described here comes from a study of radiotherapy plus CTLA-4 blockade in lung cancer. Findings and caveats of the study: Radiotherapy plus ipilimumab was followed by expansion in blood of tumor-derived TCR clones. Response was reportedly best predicted by early blood T cell clone dynamics, with interferon-beta.

Points on this clone: The antigen is unknown.

The data were produced by immunoSEQ multiplex PCR, yet TCRdb's version contains in-frame clones alone and is incomplete. The sample yields about 100,000 clones, about four fifths seen once. Chemo-refractory metastatic non-small-cell lung cancer patients underwent focal radiation alongside CTLA-4 blockade with ipilimumab. With 4 bases clipped from V and 0 bases from J, the junction kept 5 bases outside the gene matches. Germline loops: CDR1 LGHNA, CDR2 YNFKEQ. The length of the CDR3 is 16 residues. The genes are TRBV4-2 and TRBJ2-3; the match to TRBD2 covers 9 bases. The source material was peripheral blood, sampled from a patient treated with radiotherapy plus ipilimumab. The source is a human donor with non-small cell lung cancer who had stable disease on radiotherapy plus ipilimumab. The CDR3 sequence is CASSPLAGISTDTQYF. The DNA of the CDR3 is TGTGCCAGCAGCCCCCTAGCGGGGATCAGCACAGATACGCAGTATTTT.